The rows below give T cell receptor beta chains drawn from one sample of a study of CD8 T cells in Susac syndrome. TCRdb redid the calling of the immunoSEQ multiplex PCR reads with MiXCR, one entry per CDR3 protein. The data show 75,000 to 80,000 distinct CDR3 sequences, approximately 93% seen once. What was sequenced was CD8+ T cells from PBMCs. The receptors come from a human donor with Susac syndrome. Each CDR3 is given with its conserved first and last residue. A D gene is named only where the DNA matches it firmly. Clone size appears in some rows only: once, few, many, or a class for an expanded clone.

d_call j_call clone_size v_call cdr3_nt cdr3_aa
. TRBJ2-1 . TRBV6-2/TRBV6-3 TGTGCCAGCAGTTATGGACGTGAGCAGTTCTTC CASSYGREQFF
. TRBJ1-1 . TRBV6-2/TRBV6-3 TGTGCCACCCAGGGGAACACTGAAGCTTTCTTT CATQGNTEAFF
. TRBJ2-7 . TRBV7-9 TGTGCCAGCAGCTTAGTGAGTGGAGCAAGCTACGAGCAGTACTTC CASSLVSGASYEQYF
. TRBJ2-7 . TRBV14 TGTGCCAGCAGCCAAGATTGGTACGAGCAGTACTTC CASSQDWYEQYF
TRBD2 TRBJ2-1 . TRBV11-2 TGTGCCAGCAGCATTAGCGGGGGGGAATACAATGAGCAGTTCTTC CASSISGGEYNEQFF
TRBD2 TRBJ2-3 few TRBV7-3 TGTGCCAGCATCCCAGGGACTAGCGGAAATCCTAGCACAGATACGCAGTATTTT CASIPGTSGNPSTDTQYF
. TRBJ1-4 . TRBV15 TGTGCCACCAGCAGAGTTGCCGGTGAAAAACTGTTTTTT CATSRVAGEKLFF
TRBD1 TRBJ1-2 . TRBV4-3 TGCGCCAGCAGCCGGACAGGGGAAGGGTATGGCTACACCTTC CASSRTGEGYGYTF
. TRBJ1-2 . TRBV6-1 TGTGCCAGCAGCCCCCTTGGTGGGGTTGGCTACACCTTC CASSPLGGVGYTF
TRBD1 TRBJ2-5 . TRBV9 TGTGCCAGCAGCCCCCGGACAGGGGAGGTTGAAGAGACCCAGTACTTC CASSPRTGEVEETQYF
TRBD1 TRBJ1-2 . TRBV12-3/TRBV12-4 TGTGCCAGCAGCAGGGACAGACCGGATGGCTACACCTTC CASSRDRPDGYTF
TRBD1 TRBJ1-1 . TRBV9 TGTGCCAGCAGCGCGGACAGGACGGTAGGGCCGAACACTGAAGCTTTCTTT CASSADRTVGPNTEAFF
. TRBJ2-5 . TRBV9 TGTGCCAGCGGGGAACCCCAGTACTTC CASGEPQYF
TRBD2 TRBJ2-7 . TRBV20-1 TGCAGTGCTGCCGGAGCGGGAATCACCTACGAGCAGTACTTC CSAAGAGITYEQYF
. TRBJ2-1 . TRBV27 TGTGCCAGCAGTTCTTATTGGCGTGTCAATGAGCAGTTCTTC CASSSYWRVNEQFF
. TRBJ2-7 . TRBV5-6 TGTGCCAGCAGCCACGGGGAAGGCGGACTCTACGAGCAGTACTTC CASSHGEGGLYEQYF
. TRBJ2-7 . TRBV7-8 TGTGCCAGCAGCTTAGTTGTCTCCTACGAGCAGTACTTC CASSLVVSYEQYF
TRBD2 TRBJ2-5 once TRBV13 TGTGCCAGCAGCTTTTCCGGGACTAGCGGGGGGGCGGAGACCCAGTACTTC CASSFSGTSGGAETQYF
TRBD1 TRBJ2-1 . TRBV27 TGTGCCAGCAGTTTAAAGGGGGCGGGCAATGAGCAGTTCTTC CASSLKGAGNEQFF
. TRBJ1-1 . TRBV12-3/TRBV12-4 TGTGCCAGCAGTTTCTCGGCTGGGTCAACTGAAGCTTTCTTT CASSFSAGSTEAFF
. TRBJ2-1 . TRBV9 TGTGCCAGCAGCCTCCCTAGCGCCCGCAATGAGCAGTTCTTC CASSLPSARNEQFF
. TRBJ2-5 . TRBV11-2 TGTGCCAGCAGTTCCACAGGGTGGGAGACCCAGTACTTC CASSSTGWETQYF
TRBD1 TRBJ2-5 . TRBV10-3 TGTGCCATCAGTGAGTCCACAGTTGACAGGGTTAAAGAGACCCAGTACTTC CAISESTVDRVKETQYF
. TRBJ2-5 few TRBV5-6 TGTGCCAGCAGCTGGGGGCAGGAGACCCAGTACTTC CASSWGQETQYF